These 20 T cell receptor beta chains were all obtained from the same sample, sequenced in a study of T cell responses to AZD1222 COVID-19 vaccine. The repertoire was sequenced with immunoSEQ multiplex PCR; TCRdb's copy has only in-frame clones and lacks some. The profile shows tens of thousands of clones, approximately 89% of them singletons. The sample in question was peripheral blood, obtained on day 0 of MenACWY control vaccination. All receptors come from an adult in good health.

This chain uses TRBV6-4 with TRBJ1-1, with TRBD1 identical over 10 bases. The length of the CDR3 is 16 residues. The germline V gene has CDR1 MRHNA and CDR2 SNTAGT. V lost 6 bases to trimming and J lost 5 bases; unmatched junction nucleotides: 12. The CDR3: CASRRSSGTGATEAFF. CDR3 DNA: TGTGCCAGCAGGAGATCCAGTGGGACAGGGGCAACTGAAGCTTTCTTT.

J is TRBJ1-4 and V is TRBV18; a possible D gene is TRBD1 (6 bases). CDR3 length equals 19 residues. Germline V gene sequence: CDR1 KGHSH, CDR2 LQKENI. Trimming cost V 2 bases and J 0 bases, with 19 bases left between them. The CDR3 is CASSPERLRQASTNEKLFF. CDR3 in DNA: TGTGCCAGCTCACCAGAGAGACTGAGACAGGCTTCAACTAATGAAAAACTGTTTTTT.

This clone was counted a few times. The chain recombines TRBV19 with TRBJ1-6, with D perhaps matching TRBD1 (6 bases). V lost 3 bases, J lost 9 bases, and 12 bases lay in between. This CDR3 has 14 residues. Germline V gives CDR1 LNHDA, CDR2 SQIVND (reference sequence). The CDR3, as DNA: TGTGCCAGTAGTATTCGGGACACCTTTTCACCCCTCCACTTT. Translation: CASSIRDTFSPLHF.

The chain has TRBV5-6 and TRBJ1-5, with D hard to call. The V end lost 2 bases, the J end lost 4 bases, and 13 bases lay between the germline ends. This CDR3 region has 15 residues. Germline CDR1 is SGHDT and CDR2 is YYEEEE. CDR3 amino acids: CASSFRPLSNQPQHF. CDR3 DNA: TGTGCCAGCAGCTTCCGGCCCCTGAGTAATCAGCCCCAGCATTTT.

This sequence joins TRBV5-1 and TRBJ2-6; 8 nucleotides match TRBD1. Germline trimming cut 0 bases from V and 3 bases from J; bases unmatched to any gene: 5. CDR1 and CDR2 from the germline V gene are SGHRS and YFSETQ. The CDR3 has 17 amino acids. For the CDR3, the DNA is TGCGCCAGCAGCTTGGACAGGGGGATTCGTGGGGCCAACGTCCTGACTTTC. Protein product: CASSLDRGIRGANVLTF.

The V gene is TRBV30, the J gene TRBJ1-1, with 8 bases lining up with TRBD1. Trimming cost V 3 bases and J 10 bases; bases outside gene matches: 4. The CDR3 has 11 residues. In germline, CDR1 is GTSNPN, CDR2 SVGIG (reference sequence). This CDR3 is CAWRDRERAFF. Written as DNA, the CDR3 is TGTGCCTGGAGGGACAGGGAAAGAGCTTTCTTT.

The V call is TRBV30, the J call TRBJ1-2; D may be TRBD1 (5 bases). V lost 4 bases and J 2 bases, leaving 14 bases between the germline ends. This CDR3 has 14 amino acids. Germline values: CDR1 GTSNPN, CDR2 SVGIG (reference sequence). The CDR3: CAWMDQGKNYGYTF. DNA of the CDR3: TGTGCCTGGATGGACCAGGGTAAAAACTATGGCTACACCTTC.

In DNA form, the CDR3 reads TGCGCCAGCAGCCAAGGGTCGGGCAGGGGCAGGGAGCTGTTTTTT. Protein sequence: CASSQGSGRGRELFF. V gene TRBV4-3 combines with J gene TRBJ2-2; TRBD1 is a possible D gene (6 bases). V was pared by 1 base and J by 9 bases, with 15 bases between. This CDR3 comprises 15 residues. CDR1 is LGHNA and CDR2 is YSLEER in the germline V gene.

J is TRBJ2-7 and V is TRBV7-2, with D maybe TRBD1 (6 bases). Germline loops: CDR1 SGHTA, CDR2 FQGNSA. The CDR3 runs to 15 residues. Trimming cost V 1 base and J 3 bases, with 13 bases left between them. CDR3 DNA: TGTGCCAGCAGCTTAGAATTGGGACAAATCTACGAGCAGTACTTC. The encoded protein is CASSLELGQIYEQYF.

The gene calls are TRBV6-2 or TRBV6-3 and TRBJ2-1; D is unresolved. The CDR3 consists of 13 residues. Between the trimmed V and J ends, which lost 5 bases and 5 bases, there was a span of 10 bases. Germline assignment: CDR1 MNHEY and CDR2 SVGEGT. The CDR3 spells CASSVGRNNEQFF. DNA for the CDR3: TGTGCCAGCAGTGTAGGAAGGAACAATGAGCAGTTCTTC.

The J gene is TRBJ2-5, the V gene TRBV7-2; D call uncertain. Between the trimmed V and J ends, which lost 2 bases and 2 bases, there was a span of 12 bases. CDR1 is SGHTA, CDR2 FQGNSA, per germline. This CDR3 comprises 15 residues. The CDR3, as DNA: TGTGCCAGCAGCTTATCCACAACAACTCAAGAGACCCAGTACTTC. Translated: CASSLSTTTQETQYF.

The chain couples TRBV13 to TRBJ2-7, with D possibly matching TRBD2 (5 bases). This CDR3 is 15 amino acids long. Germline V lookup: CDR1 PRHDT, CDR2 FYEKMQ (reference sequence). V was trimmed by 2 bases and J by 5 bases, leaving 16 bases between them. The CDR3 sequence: CASSLRRGSRDEQYF. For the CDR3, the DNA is TGTGCCAGCAGCTTAAGGCGCGGGTCGAGGGACGAGCAGTACTTC.

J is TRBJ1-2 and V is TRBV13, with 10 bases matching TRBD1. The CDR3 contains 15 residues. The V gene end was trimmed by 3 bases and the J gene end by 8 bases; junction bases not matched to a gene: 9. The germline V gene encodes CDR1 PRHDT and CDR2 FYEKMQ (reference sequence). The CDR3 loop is CASSFFDRDRGGYTF. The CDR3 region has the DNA TGTGCCAGCAGCTTTTTCGACAGGGACAGGGGAGGCTACACCTTC.

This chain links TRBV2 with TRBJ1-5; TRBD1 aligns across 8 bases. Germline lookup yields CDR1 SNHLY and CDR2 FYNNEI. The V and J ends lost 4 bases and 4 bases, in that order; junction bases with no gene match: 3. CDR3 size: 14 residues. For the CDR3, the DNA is TGTGCCAGCAGTGTGGGGGACAGGAATCAGCCCCAGCATTTT. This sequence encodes CASSVGDRNQPQHF.

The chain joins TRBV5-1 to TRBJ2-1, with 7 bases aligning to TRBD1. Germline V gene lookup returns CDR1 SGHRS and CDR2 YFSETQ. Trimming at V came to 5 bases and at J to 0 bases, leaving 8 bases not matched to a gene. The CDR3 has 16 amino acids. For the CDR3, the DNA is TGCGCCAGCAGTTCCTCCGGGACAGTCTCCTACAATGAGCAGTTCTTC. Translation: CASSSSGTVSYNEQFF.

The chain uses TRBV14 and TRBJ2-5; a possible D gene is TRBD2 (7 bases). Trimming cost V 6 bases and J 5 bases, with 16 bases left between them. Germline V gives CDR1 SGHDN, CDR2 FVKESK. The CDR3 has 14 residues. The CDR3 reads CASRPRGGRETQYF. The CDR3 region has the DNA TGTGCCAGCAGACCTAGGGGGGGTCGTGAGACCCAGTACTTC.

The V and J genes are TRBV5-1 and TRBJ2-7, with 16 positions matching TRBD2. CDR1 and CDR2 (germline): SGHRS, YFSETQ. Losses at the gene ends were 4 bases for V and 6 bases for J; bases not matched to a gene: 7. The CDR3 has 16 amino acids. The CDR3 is CASSPGTSGRAVEQYF. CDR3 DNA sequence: TGCGCCAGCAGCCCCGGGACTAGCGGGAGGGCCGTCGAGCAGTACTTC.

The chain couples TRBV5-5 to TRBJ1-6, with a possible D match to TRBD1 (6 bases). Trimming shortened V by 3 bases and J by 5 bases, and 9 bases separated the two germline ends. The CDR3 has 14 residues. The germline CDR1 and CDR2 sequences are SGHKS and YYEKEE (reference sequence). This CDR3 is CASSSRTDNSPLHF. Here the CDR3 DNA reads TGTGCCAGCAGCTCGCGGACAGATAATTCACCCCTCCACTTT.

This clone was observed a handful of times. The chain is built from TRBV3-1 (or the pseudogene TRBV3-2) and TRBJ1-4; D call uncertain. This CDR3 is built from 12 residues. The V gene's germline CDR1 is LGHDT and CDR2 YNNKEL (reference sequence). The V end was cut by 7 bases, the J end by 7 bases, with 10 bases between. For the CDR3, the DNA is TGTGCCAGCACCCCTGGAGGTGAAAAACTGTTTTTT. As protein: CASTPGGEKLFF.

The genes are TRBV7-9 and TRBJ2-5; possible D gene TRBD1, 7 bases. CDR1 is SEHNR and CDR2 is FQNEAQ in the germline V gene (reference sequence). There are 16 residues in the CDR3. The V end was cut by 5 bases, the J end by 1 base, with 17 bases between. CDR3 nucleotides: TGTGCCAGCAGCCCACATTCAGGGGGGCCCCAAGAGACCCAGTACTTC. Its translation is CASSPHSGGPQETQYF.